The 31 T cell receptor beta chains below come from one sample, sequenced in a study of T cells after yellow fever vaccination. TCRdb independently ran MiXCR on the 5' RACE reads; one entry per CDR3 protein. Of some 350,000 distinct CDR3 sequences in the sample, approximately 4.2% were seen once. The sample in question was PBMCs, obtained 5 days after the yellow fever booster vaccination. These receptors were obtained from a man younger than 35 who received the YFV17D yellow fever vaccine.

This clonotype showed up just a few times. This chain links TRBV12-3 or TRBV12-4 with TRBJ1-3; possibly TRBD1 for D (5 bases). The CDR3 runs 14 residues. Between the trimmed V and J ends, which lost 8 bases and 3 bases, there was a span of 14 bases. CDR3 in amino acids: CASASWGSGNTIYF. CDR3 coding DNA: TGTGCCAGCGCATCCTGGGGGAGTGGAAACACCATATATTTT.

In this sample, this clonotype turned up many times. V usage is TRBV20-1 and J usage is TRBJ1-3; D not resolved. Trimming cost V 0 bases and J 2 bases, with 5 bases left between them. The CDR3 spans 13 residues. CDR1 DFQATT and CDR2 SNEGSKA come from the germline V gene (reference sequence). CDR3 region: CSAREGPGNTIYF. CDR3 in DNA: TGCAGTGCTAGAGAGGGTCCTGGAAACACCATATATTTT.

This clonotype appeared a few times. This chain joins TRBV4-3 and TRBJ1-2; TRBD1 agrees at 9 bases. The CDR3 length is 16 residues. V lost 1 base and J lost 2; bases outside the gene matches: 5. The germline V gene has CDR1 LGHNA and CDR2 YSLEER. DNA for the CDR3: TGCGCCAGCAGCCAAGTTACAGGGGGCGGAAACTATGGCTACACCTTC. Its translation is CASSQVTGGGNYGYTF.

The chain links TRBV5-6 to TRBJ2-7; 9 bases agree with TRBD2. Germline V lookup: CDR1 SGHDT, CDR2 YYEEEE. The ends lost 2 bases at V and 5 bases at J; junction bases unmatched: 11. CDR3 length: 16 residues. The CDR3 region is CASSFYASGIGDEQYF. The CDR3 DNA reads TGTGCCAGCAGCTTTTACGCTAGCGGGATAGGCGACGAGCAGTACTTC.

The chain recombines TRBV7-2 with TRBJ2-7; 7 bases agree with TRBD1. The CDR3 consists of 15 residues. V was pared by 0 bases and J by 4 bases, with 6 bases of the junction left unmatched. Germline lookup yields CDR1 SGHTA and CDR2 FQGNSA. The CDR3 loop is CASSLAQGTEYEQYV. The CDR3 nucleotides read TGTGCCAGCAGCTTAGCGCAGGGGACAGAGTACGAGCAGTACGTC.

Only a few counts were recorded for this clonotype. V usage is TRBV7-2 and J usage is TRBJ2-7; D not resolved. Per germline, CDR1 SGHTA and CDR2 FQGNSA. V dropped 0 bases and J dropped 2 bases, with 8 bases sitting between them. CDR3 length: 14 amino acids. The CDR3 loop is CASSLANYAYEQYF. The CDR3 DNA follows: TGTGCCAGCAGCTTAGCGAATTACGCCTACGAGCAGTACTTC.

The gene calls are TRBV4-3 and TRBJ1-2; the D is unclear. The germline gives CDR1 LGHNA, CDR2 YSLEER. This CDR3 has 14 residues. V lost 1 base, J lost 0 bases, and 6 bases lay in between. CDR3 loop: CASSQGSTNYGYTF. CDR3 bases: TGCGCCAGCAGCCAAGGCTCGACTAACTATGGCTACACCTTC.

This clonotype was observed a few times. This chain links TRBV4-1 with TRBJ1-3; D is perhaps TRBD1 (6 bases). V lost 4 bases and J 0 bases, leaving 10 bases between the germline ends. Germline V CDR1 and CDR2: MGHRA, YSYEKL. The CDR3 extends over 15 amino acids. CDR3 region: CASSPRGVSGNTIYF. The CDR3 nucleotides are TGCGCCAGCAGCCCCAGGGGAGTCTCTGGAAACACCATATATTTT.

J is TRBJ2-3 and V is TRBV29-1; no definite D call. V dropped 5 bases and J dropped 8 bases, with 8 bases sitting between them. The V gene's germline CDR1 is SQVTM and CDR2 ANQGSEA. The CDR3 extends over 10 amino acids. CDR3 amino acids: CSVLSLTQYF. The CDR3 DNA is TGCAGCGTTCTCAGCCTTACGCAGTATTTT.

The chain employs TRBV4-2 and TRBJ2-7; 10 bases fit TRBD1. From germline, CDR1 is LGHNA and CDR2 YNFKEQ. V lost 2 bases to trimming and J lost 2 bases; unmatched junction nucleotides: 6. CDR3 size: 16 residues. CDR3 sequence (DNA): TGTGCCAGCAGCCAAAATCCGGGACAGGGGCCCTACGAGCAGTACTTC. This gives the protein CASSQNPGQGPYEQYF.

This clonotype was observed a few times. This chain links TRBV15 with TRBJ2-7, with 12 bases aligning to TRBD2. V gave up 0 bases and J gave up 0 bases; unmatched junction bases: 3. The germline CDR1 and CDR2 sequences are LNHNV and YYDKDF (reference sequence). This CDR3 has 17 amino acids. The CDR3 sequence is CATSRELAGGLSYEQYF. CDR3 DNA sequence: TGTGCCACCAGCAGAGAACTAGCGGGGGGACTCTCCTACGAGCAGTACTTC.

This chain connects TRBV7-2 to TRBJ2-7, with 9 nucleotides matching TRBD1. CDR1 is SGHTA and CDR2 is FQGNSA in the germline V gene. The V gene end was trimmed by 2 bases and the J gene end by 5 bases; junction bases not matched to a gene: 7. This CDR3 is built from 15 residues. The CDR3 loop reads CASSLKGQGFDEQYF. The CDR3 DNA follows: TGTGCCAGCAGCTTAAAGGGACAGGGATTTGACGAGCAGTACTTC.

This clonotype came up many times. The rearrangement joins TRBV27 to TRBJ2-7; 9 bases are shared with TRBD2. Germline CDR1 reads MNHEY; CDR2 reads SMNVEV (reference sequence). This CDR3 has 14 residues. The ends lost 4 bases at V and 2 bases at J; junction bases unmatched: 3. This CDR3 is CASSYAGGTYEQYF. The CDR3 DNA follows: TGTGCCAGCAGTTATGCGGGGGGGACCTACGAGCAGTACTTC.

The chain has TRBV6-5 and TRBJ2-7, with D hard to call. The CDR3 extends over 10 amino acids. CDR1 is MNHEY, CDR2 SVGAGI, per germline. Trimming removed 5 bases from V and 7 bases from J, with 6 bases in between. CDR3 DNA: TGTGCCAGCAGTCCTTTTGAGCAGTACTTC. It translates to CASSPFEQYF.

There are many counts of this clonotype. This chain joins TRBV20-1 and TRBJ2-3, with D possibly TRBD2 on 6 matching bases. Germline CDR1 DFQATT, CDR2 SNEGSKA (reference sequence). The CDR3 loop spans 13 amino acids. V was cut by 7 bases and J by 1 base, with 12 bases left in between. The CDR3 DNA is TGCAGTGAGGCTAAGCGGGGCACAGATACGCAGTATTTT. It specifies CSEAKRGTDTQYF.

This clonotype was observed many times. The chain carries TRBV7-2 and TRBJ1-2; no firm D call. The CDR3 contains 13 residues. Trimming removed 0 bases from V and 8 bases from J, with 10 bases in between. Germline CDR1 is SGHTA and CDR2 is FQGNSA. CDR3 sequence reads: CASSLALAGGYTF. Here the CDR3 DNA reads TGTGCCAGCAGCTTAGCGTTAGCGGGAGGCTACACCTTC.

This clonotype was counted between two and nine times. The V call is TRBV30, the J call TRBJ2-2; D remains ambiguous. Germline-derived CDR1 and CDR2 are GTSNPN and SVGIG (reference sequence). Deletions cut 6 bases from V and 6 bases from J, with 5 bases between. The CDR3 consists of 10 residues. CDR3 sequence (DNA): TGTGCCTGTCGGGCCGGGGAGCTGTTTTTT. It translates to CACRAGELFF.

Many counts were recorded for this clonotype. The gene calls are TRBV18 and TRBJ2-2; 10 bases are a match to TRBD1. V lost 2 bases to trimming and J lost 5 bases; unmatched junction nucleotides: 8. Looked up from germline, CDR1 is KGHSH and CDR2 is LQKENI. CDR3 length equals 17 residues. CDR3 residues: CASSPGGTGVGTGELFF. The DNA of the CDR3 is TGTGCCAGCTCACCAGGAGGGACAGGGGTCGGTACCGGGGAGCTGTTTTTT.

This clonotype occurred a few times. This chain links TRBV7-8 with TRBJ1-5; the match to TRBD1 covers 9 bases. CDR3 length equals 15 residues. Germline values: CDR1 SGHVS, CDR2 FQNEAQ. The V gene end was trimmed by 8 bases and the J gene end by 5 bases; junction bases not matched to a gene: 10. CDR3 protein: CASSLRQGVYQPQHF. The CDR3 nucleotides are TGTGCCAGCTCCTTGCGACAGGGGGTCTATCAGCCCCAGCATTTT.

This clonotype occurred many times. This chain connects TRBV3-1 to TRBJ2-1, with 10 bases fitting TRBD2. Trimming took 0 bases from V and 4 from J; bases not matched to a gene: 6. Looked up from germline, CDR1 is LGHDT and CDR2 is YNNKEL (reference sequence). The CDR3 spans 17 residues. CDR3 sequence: CASSQDLAGAAYNEQFF. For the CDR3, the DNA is TGTGCCAGCAGCCAAGATCTAGCGGGGGCCGCTTACAATGAGCAGTTCTTC.

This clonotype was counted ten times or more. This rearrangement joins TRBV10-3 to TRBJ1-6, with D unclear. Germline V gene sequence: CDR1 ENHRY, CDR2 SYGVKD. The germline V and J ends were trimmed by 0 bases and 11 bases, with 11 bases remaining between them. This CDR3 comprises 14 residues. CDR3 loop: CAISESEGWAPLHF. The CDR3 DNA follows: TGTGCCATCAGTGAGTCAGAGGGTTGGGCACCCCTCCACTTT.

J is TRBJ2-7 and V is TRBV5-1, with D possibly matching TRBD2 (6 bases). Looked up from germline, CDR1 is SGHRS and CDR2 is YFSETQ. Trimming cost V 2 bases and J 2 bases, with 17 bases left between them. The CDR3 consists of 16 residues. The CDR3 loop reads CASSFGDSSAAYEQYF. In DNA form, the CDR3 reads TGCGCCAGCAGCTTTGGGGACTCTAGCGCTGCCTACGAGCAGTACTTC. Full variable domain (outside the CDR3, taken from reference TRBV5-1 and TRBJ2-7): KAGVTQTPRYLIKTRGQQVTLSCSPISGHRSVSWYQQTPGQGLQFLFEYFSETQRNKGNFPGRFSGRQFSNSRSEMNVSTLELGDSALYLCASSFGDSSAAYEQYFGPGTRLTVT.

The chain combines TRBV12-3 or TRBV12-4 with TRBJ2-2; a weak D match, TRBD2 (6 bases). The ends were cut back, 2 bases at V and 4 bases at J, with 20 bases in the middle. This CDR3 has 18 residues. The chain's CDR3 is CASSLTPPLGGGTGELFF. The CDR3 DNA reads TGTGCCAGCAGTTTAACCCCCCCCCTCGGGGGTGGCACCGGGGAGCTGTTTTTT.

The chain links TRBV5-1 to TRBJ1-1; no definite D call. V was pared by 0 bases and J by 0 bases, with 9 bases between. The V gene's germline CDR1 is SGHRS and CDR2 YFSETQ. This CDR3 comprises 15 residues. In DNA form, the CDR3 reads TGCGCCAGCAGCTTGGTCGGCTTCTTGAACACTGAAGCTTTCTTT. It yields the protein CASSLVGFLNTEAFF.

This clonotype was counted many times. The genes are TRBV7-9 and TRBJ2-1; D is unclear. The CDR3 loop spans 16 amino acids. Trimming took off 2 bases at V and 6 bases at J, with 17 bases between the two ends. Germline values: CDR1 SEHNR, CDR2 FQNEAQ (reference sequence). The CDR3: CASSLSSDPLPNEQFF. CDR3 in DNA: TGTGCCAGCAGCTTATCTTCGGATCCCCTCCCCAATGAGCAGTTCTTC.

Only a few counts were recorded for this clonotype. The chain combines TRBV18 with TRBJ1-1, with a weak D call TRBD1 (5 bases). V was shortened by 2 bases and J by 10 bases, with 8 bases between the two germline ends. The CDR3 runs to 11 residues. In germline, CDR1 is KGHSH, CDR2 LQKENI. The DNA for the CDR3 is TGTGCCAGCTCACCAGGGGGAGTAGCTTTCTTT. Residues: CASSPGGVAFF.

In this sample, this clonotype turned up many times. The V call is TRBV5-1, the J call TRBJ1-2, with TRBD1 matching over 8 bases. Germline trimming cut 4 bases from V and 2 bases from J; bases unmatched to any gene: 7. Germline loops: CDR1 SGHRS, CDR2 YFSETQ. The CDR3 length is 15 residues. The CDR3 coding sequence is TGCGCCAGCAGCCCGAACAGGGGGACCAACTATGGCTACACCTTC. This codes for CASSPNRGTNYGYTF.

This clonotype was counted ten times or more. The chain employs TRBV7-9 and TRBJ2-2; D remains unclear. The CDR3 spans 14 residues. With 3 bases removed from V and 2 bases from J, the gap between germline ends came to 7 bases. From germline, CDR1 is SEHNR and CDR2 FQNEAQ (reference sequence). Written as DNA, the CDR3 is TGTGCCAGCAGCTTCGCCAGAAACACCGGGGAGCTGTTTTTT. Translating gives CASSFARNTGELFF.

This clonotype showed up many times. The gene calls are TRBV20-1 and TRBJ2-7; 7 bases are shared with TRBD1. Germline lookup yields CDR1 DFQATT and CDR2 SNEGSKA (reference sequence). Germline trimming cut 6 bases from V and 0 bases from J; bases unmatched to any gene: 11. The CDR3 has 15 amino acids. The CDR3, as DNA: TGCAGTGCGACTCCGGGCCCAGGGGGCTCCTACGAGCAGTACGTC. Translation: CSATPGPGGSYEQYV.

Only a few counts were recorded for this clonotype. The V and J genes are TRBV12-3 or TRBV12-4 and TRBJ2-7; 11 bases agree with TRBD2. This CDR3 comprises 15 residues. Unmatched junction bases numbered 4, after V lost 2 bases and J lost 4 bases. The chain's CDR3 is CASSLLAGGRYEQYF. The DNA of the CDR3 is TGTGCCAGCAGTTTACTAGCGGGGGGACGATACGAGCAGTACTTC.

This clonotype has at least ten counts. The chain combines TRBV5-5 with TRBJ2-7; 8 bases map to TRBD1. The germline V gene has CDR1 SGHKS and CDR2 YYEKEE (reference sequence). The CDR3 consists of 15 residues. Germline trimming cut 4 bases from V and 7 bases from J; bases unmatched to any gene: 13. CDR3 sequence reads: CASSPPRTGTGEQYF. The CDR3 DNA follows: TGTGCCAGCAGCCCCCCCCGGACAGGGACGGGAGAGCAGTACTTC.